The rows below give T cell receptor beta chains drawn from one sample of a study of cytomegalovirus exposure and HLA in healthy donors. Measured with immunoSEQ multiplex PCR; TCRdb has only the in-frame clones, and not every one. This sample has more than 110,000 clones, with nearly 80% found just once. Sequencing used PBMCs. The origin of the receptors is a male donor in good health and CMV-seronegative. Each CDR3 is given with its conserved first and last residue. A D gene is named only where the DNA matches it firmly. Clone size is given for some rows only: seen once, a few or many times, or a class if the clone is expanded.

CDR3aa: CAWSSAGTGKAGELFF; CDR3nt: TGTGCCTGGAGTTCTGCCGGGACAGGGAAGGCCGGGGAGCTGTTTTTT; abundance: once; j_gene: TRBJ2-2; v_gene: TRBV30; d_gene: TRBD1
CDR3aa: CASSPSPTNEKLFF; CDR3nt: TGTGCCAGCAGCCCCTCCCCAACTAATGAAAAACTGTTTTTT; abundance: few; j_gene: TRBJ1-4; v_gene: TRBV9; d_gene: .
CDR3aa: CASSQETGRDQPQHF; CDR3nt: TGTGCCAGCAGCCAAGAGACAGGTAGGGATCAGCCCCAGCATTTT; abundance: .; j_gene: TRBJ1-5; v_gene: TRBV4-2; d_gene: .
CDR3aa: CAAGPRGEYQETQYF; CDR3nt: TGTGCCGCAGGACCCAGGGGGGAGTACCAAGAGACCCAGTACTTC; abundance: .; j_gene: TRBJ2-5; v_gene: TRBV2; d_gene: .
CDR3aa: CAITPGTGSERPYGEQYF; CDR3nt: TGTGCCATCACCCCCGGGACAGGGAGCGAGAGACCGTACGGGGAGCAGTACTTC; abundance: .; j_gene: TRBJ2-7; v_gene: TRBV10-3; d_gene: TRBD1
CDR3aa: CASRRDGGRYKAFF; CDR3nt: TGTGCCAGCAGGAGAGACGGAGGGAGGTACAAAGCTTTCTTT; abundance: .; j_gene: TRBJ1-1; v_gene: TRBV28; d_gene: .
CDR3aa: CASSLDGGTTIYF; CDR3nt: TGTGCCAGCAGCTTAGACGGAGGGACCACCATATATTTT; abundance: .; j_gene: TRBJ1-3; v_gene: TRBV7-7; d_gene: .
CDR3aa: CASSEYGRAGDTQYF; CDR3nt: TGTGCCAGCAGTGAATACGGGAGGGCCGGAGATACGCAGTATTTT; abundance: .; j_gene: TRBJ2-3; v_gene: TRBV6-1; d_gene: TRBD2
CDR3aa: CASSASTGGNSPLHF; CDR3nt: TGTGCCAGCAGTGCATCGACAGGGGGTAATTCACCCCTCCACTTT; abundance: .; j_gene: TRBJ1-6; v_gene: TRBV27; d_gene: TRBD1
CDR3aa: CASSDGLAGVDEQFF; CDR3nt: TGCGCCAGCAGTGATGGACTAGCGGGGGTCGATGAGCAGTTCTTC; abundance: .; j_gene: TRBJ2-1; v_gene: TRBV10-2; d_gene: TRBD2
CDR3aa: CASSDYSNQPQHF; CDR3nt: TGTGCCAGCAGTGACTATAGCAATCAGCCCCAGCATTTT; abundance: .; j_gene: TRBJ1-5; v_gene: TRBV6-1; d_gene: .
CDR3aa: CAWSVGGYEQFF; CDR3nt: TGTGCCTGGAGTGTTGGAGGGTATGAGCAGTTCTTC; abundance: once; j_gene: TRBJ2-1; v_gene: TRBV30; d_gene: .
CDR3aa: CASSFGGTEAFF; CDR3nt: TGTGCCAGCAGCTTCGGGGGCACTGAAGCTTTCTTT; abundance: .; j_gene: TRBJ1-1; v_gene: TRBV5-4; d_gene: .
CDR3aa: CASSQGGQRAETQYF; CDR3nt: TGCGCCAGCAGCCAAGGAGGCCAGCGGGCAGAGACCCAGTACTTC; abundance: .; j_gene: TRBJ2-5; v_gene: TRBV4-1; d_gene: .
CDR3aa: CSSSLTSGKGANNGYTF; CDR3nt: TGTTCCAGCAGCTTAACTAGCGGGAAGGGGGCCAACAATGGCTACACCTTC; abundance: .; j_gene: TRBJ1-2; v_gene: TRBV7-9; d_gene: TRBD1
CDR3aa: CASSFHRASSGNTIYF; CDR3nt: TGTGCCAGCAGCTTTCACAGGGCTAGCTCTGGAAACACCATATATTTT; abundance: .; j_gene: TRBJ1-3; v_gene: TRBV7-9; d_gene: .
CDR3aa: CASDPGQSNQPQHF; CDR3nt: TGTGCCAGCGACCCAGGACAAAGCAATCAGCCCCAGCATTTT; abundance: .; j_gene: TRBJ1-5; v_gene: TRBV6-1; d_gene: .
CDR3aa: CASSLFGGGQNIQYF; CDR3nt: TGCGCCAGCAGCTTGTTCGGCGGGGGTCAAAACATTCAGTACTTC; abundance: .; j_gene: TRBJ2-4; v_gene: TRBV5-1; d_gene: TRBD2
CDR3aa: CAIRGRAGGTEAFF; CDR3nt: TGTGCCATCAGAGGCCGGGCGGGAGGCACTGAAGCTTTCTTT; abundance: .; j_gene: TRBJ1-1; v_gene: TRBV10-3; d_gene: .
CDR3aa: CASSPNRAARGYTIYF; CDR3nt: TGTGCCAGCTCGCCTAACAGGGCTGCTCGAGGCTACACCATATATTTT; abundance: .; j_gene: TRBJ1-3; v_gene: TRBV18; d_gene: .
CDR3aa: CASAVGGTHYGYTF; CDR3nt: TGTGCCAGCGCCGTCGGAGGGACCCACTATGGCTACACCTTC; abundance: .; j_gene: TRBJ1-2; v_gene: TRBV28; d_gene: .
CDR3aa: CASSLGAGGTYEQYF; CDR3nt: TGTGCCAGCAGTTTAGGGGCGGGGGGGACCTACGAGCAGTACTTC; abundance: .; j_gene: TRBJ2-7; v_gene: TRBV28; d_gene: TRBD2
CDR3aa: CASSANRDRVHEQYF; CDR3nt: TGTGCCAGCTCGGCGAACCGGGACAGGGTACACGAGCAGTACTTC; abundance: .; j_gene: TRBJ2-7; v_gene: TRBV18; d_gene: TRBD1
CDR3aa: CASSRQGNTEAFF; CDR3nt: TGCGCCAGCAGTAGACAGGGGAACACTGAAGCTTTCTTT; abundance: once; j_gene: TRBJ1-1; v_gene: TRBV5-1; d_gene: TRBD1
CDR3aa: CASSFGAGEKSPLHF; CDR3nt: TGTGCCAGCAGCTTCGGAGCAGGGGAGAAGTCACCCCTCCACTTT; abundance: once; j_gene: TRBJ1-6; v_gene: TRBV5-5; d_gene: .
CDR3aa: CASSPGRVWANVLTF; CDR3nt: TGTGCCAGCAGCCCTGGGCGGGTGTGGGCCAACGTCCTGACTTTC; abundance: few; j_gene: TRBJ2-6; v_gene: TRBV6-6; d_gene: .
CDR3aa: CASSQGQADLYYGYTF; CDR3nt: TGCGCCAGCAGCCAAGGACAGGCAGATCTTTACTATGGCTACACCTTC; abundance: once; j_gene: TRBJ1-2; v_gene: TRBV4-3; d_gene: .
CDR3aa: CASSLGGGTSYNEQFF; CDR3nt: TGCGCCAGCAGCCTCGGCGGGGGGACTTCCTACAATGAGCAGTTCTTC; abundance: .; j_gene: TRBJ2-1; v_gene: TRBV4-1; d_gene: TRBD2
CDR3aa: CASVELNTEAFF; CDR3nt: TGTGCCAGCGTGGAGTTGAACACTGAAGCTTTCTTT; abundance: .; j_gene: TRBJ1-1; v_gene: TRBV7-9; d_gene: .
CDR3aa: CASSPDRRNSPLHF; CDR3nt: TGCGCCAGCAGCCCAGACAGACGGAATTCACCCCTCCACTTT; abundance: few; j_gene: TRBJ1-6; v_gene: TRBV5-1; d_gene: .
CDR3aa: CASSLSSYSGANVLTF; CDR3nt: TGCGCCAGCAGCTTATCAAGCTACTCTGGGGCCAACGTCCTGACTTTC; abundance: .; j_gene: TRBJ2-6; v_gene: TRBV5-1; d_gene: .
CDR3aa: CARKATGEEAGNTIYF; CDR3nt: TGTGCCAGAAAGGCGACAGGGGAAGAGGCTGGAAACACCATATATTTT; abundance: .; j_gene: TRBJ1-3; v_gene: TRBV19; d_gene: TRBD1
CDR3aa: CASSLEAGGGYTF; CDR3nt: TGTGCCAGCAGCCTCGAGGCAGGGGGAGGCTACACCTTC; abundance: .; j_gene: TRBJ1-2; v_gene: TRBV7-9; d_gene: TRBD1
CDR3aa: CAWSPGGQPQHF; CDR3nt: TGTGCCTGGAGCCCAGGGGGTCAGCCCCAGCATTTT; abundance: .; j_gene: TRBJ1-5; v_gene: TRBV30; d_gene: TRBD1
CDR3aa: CASSANRVEQYF; CDR3nt: TGTGCCAGCAGTGCAAACAGGGTCGAGCAGTACTTC; abundance: few; j_gene: TRBJ2-7; v_gene: TRBV6-1; d_gene: .
CDR3aa: CASNAAGGNYGYTF; CDR3nt: TGTGCCAGCAATGCAGCGGGGGGTAACTATGGCTACACCTTC; abundance: .; j_gene: TRBJ1-2; v_gene: TRBV28; d_gene: .
CDR3aa: CASKPTVNTEAFF; CDR3nt: TGCGCCAGTAAACCAACTGTGAACACTGAAGCTTTCTTT; abundance: .; j_gene: TRBJ1-1; v_gene: TRBV5-1; d_gene: .
CDR3aa: CASSHSGIGPGEQYF; CDR3nt: TGTGCCAGCAGCCATTCAGGGATCGGCCCGGGCGAGCAGTACTTC; abundance: .; j_gene: TRBJ2-7; v_gene: TRBV28; d_gene: .
CDR3aa: CASSDTDINNEQFF; CDR3nt: TGTGCCAGCAGTGATACAGACATCAACAATGAGCAGTTCTTC; abundance: .; j_gene: TRBJ2-1; v_gene: TRBV25-1; d_gene: .
CDR3aa: CSVVGGKGTDTQYF; CDR3nt: TGCAGCGTTGTCGGAGGAAAGGGCACAGATACGCAGTATTTT; abundance: .; j_gene: TRBJ2-3; v_gene: TRBV29-1; d_gene: .
CDR3aa: CASSSLVRVGGTGELFF; CDR3nt: TGTGCCAGCAGCTCCCTGGTCAGGGTCGGTGGCACCGGGGAGCTGTTTTTT; abundance: few; j_gene: TRBJ2-2; v_gene: TRBV7-8; d_gene: .
CDR3aa: CASSQGRFPNYGYTF; CDR3nt: TGCGCCAGCAGCCAAGGCAGGTTCCCTAACTATGGCTACACCTTC; abundance: .; j_gene: TRBJ1-2; v_gene: TRBV4-3; d_gene: .
CDR3aa: CASSPEQGMNTEAFF; CDR3nt: TGTGCCAGCAGCCCTGAACAGGGAATGAACACTGAAGCTTTCTTT; abundance: .; j_gene: TRBJ1-1; v_gene: TRBV6-5; d_gene: .
CDR3aa: CASSRLAGSTGELFF; CDR3nt: TGCGCCAGCAGCAGACTAGCGGGGTCCACCGGGGAGCTGTTTTTT; abundance: .; j_gene: TRBJ2-2; v_gene: TRBV5-1; d_gene: TRBD2
CDR3aa: CASSSITGGTEAFF; CDR3nt: TGTGCCAGCTCATCCATAACAGGGGGCACTGAAGCTTTCTTT; abundance: few; j_gene: TRBJ1-1; v_gene: TRBV18; d_gene: TRBD1
CDR3aa: CASSRLGGGASDTQYF; CDR3nt: TGTGCCAGCAGCAGGTTGGGCGGGGGGGCATCGGATACGCAGTATTTT; abundance: .; j_gene: TRBJ2-3; v_gene: TRBV27; d_gene: TRBD2
CDR3aa: CASSGTGDNQPQHF; CDR3nt: TGTGCCAGCAGCGGAACAGGGGACAATCAGCCCCAGCATTTT; abundance: .; j_gene: TRBJ1-5; v_gene: TRBV9; d_gene: TRBD1
CDR3aa: CASMFGQNEKLFF; CDR3nt: TGTGCCAGCATGTTCGGACAGAATGAAAAACTGTTTTTT; abundance: once; j_gene: TRBJ1-4; v_gene: TRBV6-6; d_gene: .
CDR3aa: CASRTFQGGRGWTEAFF; CDR3nt: TGTGCCAGCAGAACATTCCAGGGGGGTCGGGGGTGGACTGAAGCTTTCTTT; abundance: .; j_gene: TRBJ1-1; v_gene: TRBV27; d_gene: TRBD1
CDR3aa: CASSRLAPNTGELFF; CDR3nt: TGTGCCAGCTCACGACTAGCGCCGAACACCGGGGAGCTGTTTTTT; abundance: few; j_gene: TRBJ2-2; v_gene: TRBV18; d_gene: TRBD2
CDR3aa: CASSLGPGWNSPLHF; CDR3nt: TGTGCCAGCAGCTTGGGTCCAGGGTGGAATTCACCCCTCCACTTT; abundance: .; j_gene: TRBJ1-6; v_gene: TRBV5-6; d_gene: .
CDR3aa: CASSVGGESPLHF; CDR3nt: TGTGCCAGCAGCGTAGGGGGAGAGTCACCCCTCCACTTT; abundance: .; j_gene: TRBJ1-6; v_gene: TRBV9; d_gene: .
CDR3aa: CASSYGGQGLTNEQFF; CDR3nt: TGTGCCAGCAGCTACGGTGGCCAGGGCTTGACCAATGAGCAGTTCTTC; abundance: .; j_gene: TRBJ2-1; v_gene: TRBV28; d_gene: .
CDR3aa: CASSPLWPGGAYNEQFF; CDR3nt: TGTGCCAGCAGCCCGTTATGGCCCGGGGGGGCCTACAATGAGCAGTTCTTC; abundance: few; j_gene: TRBJ2-1; v_gene: TRBV14; d_gene: TRBD2
CDR3aa: CASSVGTQETQYF; CDR3nt: TGTGCCAGCAGCGTAGGGACTCAAGAGACCCAGTACTTC; abundance: once; j_gene: TRBJ2-5; v_gene: TRBV9; d_gene: .
CDR3aa: CASSLLQGMNTEAFF; CDR3nt: TGTGCCAGCAGCTTATTGCAGGGGATGAACACTGAAGCTTTCTTT; abundance: once; j_gene: TRBJ1-1; v_gene: TRBV7-9; d_gene: .
CDR3aa: CASSLSPNEQFF; CDR3nt: TGCGCCAGCAGCTTGTCCCCTAATGAGCAGTTCTTC; abundance: .; j_gene: TRBJ2-1; v_gene: TRBV5-1; d_gene: .
CDR3aa: CASSEGGGIGNYGYTF; CDR3nt: TGTGCCAGCAGCGAAGGGGGGGGTATAGGCAACTATGGCTACACCTTC; abundance: .; j_gene: TRBJ1-2; v_gene: TRBV5-4; d_gene: .
CDR3aa: CASSKWRGSQTYEQYF; CDR3nt: TGTGCCAGCAGCAAATGGAGGGGCAGTCAAACCTACGAGCAGTACTTC; abundance: .; j_gene: TRBJ2-7; v_gene: TRBV21-1; d_gene: .